The 14 T cell receptor beta chains listed next were all sequenced from one sample in a study of cytomegalovirus exposure and HLA in healthy donors. Both 60 Vbeta primers and 13 Jbeta primers went into the PCR. Here immunoSEQ multiplex PCR was the method, and the copy in TCRdb shows in-frame clones only, minus some. The sample lists 170,000 or so clones, less than 85% occurring once. The sample taken for sequencing was PBMCs. The receptors were gathered from a boy aged 5-17 years in good health and CMV-seronegative.

The chain uses TRBV9 and TRBJ2-7, with D tentatively TRBD2 (6 bases). V was clipped by 2 bases and J by 5 bases, with 14 bases between them. Germline V gene sequence: CDR1 SGDLS, CDR2 YYNGEE. This CDR3 contains 14 residues. CDR3 protein: CASSVSTGGDEQYF. The DNA for the CDR3 is TGTGCCAGCAGCGTGTCCACGGGCGGGGACGAGCAGTACTTC.

In its sample, this clone was seen once. The chain's CDR3 is CASSWDRETQYF. The CDR3 DNA sequence: TGTGCCAGCAGCTGGGACAGAGAGACCCAGTACTTC. The chain is built from TRBV5-4 and TRBJ2-5; TRBD1 agrees at 7 bases. Trimming at V came to 3 bases and at J to 4 bases, leaving 0 bases not matched to a gene. The germline V gene has CDR1 SGHNT and CDR2 YYREEE (reference sequence). This CDR3 region has 12 residues.

V usage is TRBV5-1 and J usage is TRBJ2-3; 7 positions match TRBD2. Trimming removed 0 bases from V and 0 bases from J; junction bases left unmatched: 1. The CDR3 has 15 residues. Per the germline V gene, CDR1 is SGHRS and CDR2 is YFSETQ. CDR3 region: CASSLVSGSTDTQYF. The CDR3 nucleotides are TGCGCCAGCAGCTTGGTTAGCGGGAGCACAGATACGCAGTATTTT.

This clone was observed once. V gene TRBV10-3 combines with J gene TRBJ2-1, with D possibly TRBD1 on 6 matching bases. CDR3 length: 17 amino acids. Germline lookup yields CDR1 ENHRY and CDR2 SYGVKD. The ends were cut back, 6 bases at V and 0 bases at J, with 18 bases in the middle. The CDR3 nucleotides read TGTGCCATCAGGAGCAGGGACACGCTGAGCTCCTACAATGAGCAGTTCTTC. It translates to CAIRSRDTLSSYNEQFF.

V gene TRBV9 combines with J gene TRBJ1-1, with D possibly TRBD1 on 5 matching bases. CDR1 is SGDLS and CDR2 is YYNGEE in the germline V gene. V gave up 0 bases and J gave up 4 bases, with 10 bases separating them. The CDR3 consists of 14 residues. CDR3 nucleotides: TGTGCCAGCAGCGTAGGTGTGGGGGGCACTGAAGCTTTCTTT. Its translation is CASSVGVGGTEAFF. Full variable domain (remainder filled in from reference TRBV9 and TRBJ1-1): DSGVTQTPKHLITATGQRVTLRCSPRSGDLSVYWYQQSLDQGLQFLIQYYNGEERAKGNILERFSAQQFPDLHSELNLSSLELGDSALYFCASSVGVGGTEAFFGQGTRLTVV.

CDR3 sequence reads: CASSAPPGTSGGYAHNEQFF. CDR3 sequence (DNA): TGTGCCAGCAGCGCCCCCCCCGGGACTAGCGGGGGGTACGCCCACAATGAGCAGTTCTTC. The rearrangement uses TRBV5-4 and TRBJ2-1; the match to TRBD2 covers 15 bases. V lost 4 bases, J lost 5 bases, and 16 bases stayed unmatched. The germline CDR1 and CDR2 sequences are SGHNT and YYREEE (reference sequence). The CDR3 extends over 20 amino acids.

The chain uses TRBV5-6 and TRBJ1-5; a weak D match, TRBD1 (6 bases). This CDR3 comprises 14 residues. Trimming left V 0 bases short and J 6 bases short, with 10 bases between. Germline CDR1 reads SGHDT; CDR2 reads YYEEEE. CDR3 in amino acids: CASSLGTGRQPQHF. The CDR3 coding sequence is TGTGCCAGCAGCTTGGGTACAGGGCGTCAGCCCCAGCATTTT.

The chain joins TRBV5-4 to TRBJ1-1; a weak D match, TRBD1 (5 bases). The CDR3 length is 17 residues. V was cut by 4 bases and J by 4 bases, with 23 bases left in between. Germline values: CDR1 SGHNT, CDR2 YYREEE (reference sequence). DNA for the CDR3: TGTGCCAGCAGCCAAAGCGGGACGGGCGGTTTAGGCACTGAAGCTTTCTTT. It yields the protein CASSQSGTGGLGTEAFF.

The J gene is TRBJ2-1, the V gene TRBV25-1; 7 bases match TRBD1. This CDR3 region has 16 residues. The J segment lost 3 bases and the V segment lost 1 base, leaving 6 bases of the junction unmatched. Germline CDR1 MGHDK, CDR2 SYGVNS. The DNA of the CDR3 is TGTGCCAGCAGTGAATCCCAGGGGGACCTCTACAATGAGCAGTTCTTC. It specifies CASSESQGDLYNEQFF.

V is TRBV27 and J is TRBJ1-1, with 11 bases fitting TRBD1. Looked up from germline, CDR1 is MNHEY and CDR2 is SMNVEV (reference sequence). The CDR3 contains 16 residues. Unmatched junction bases numbered 12, after V lost 2 bases and J lost 10 bases. The CDR3 DNA follows: TGTGCCAGCAGTTTAACCCCATGGGGACAGGGGGTAGTAGCTTTCTTT. Protein sequence: CASSLTPWGQGVVAFF.

The genes are TRBV30 and TRBJ2-2, with no clear D. Germline loops: CDR1 GTSNPN, CDR2 SVGIG (reference sequence). V lost 0 bases and J lost 3, with 11 bases in between. CDR3 size: 15 residues. CDR3 in amino acids: CAWSVDIAHTGELFF. Here the CDR3 DNA reads TGTGCCTGGAGTGTAGACATCGCCCACACCGGGGAGCTGTTTTTT.

The genes are TRBV5-5 and TRBJ1-1; unclear D gene. This CDR3 region has 14 residues. CDR1 is SGHKS and CDR2 is YYEKEE in the germline V gene (reference sequence). V was trimmed by 0 bases and J by 7 bases, leaving 13 bases between them. CDR3 sequence reads: CASSLAGRAREAFF. CDR3 sequence (DNA): TGTGCCAGCAGCTTGGCCGGGCGGGCTCGTGAAGCTTTCTTT.

The CDR3, as DNA: TGTGCCAGCGGTGGACCGCCCGTCCTAGCGGGAGGAGGCGGGGAGCTGTTTTTT. Protein sequence: CASGGPPVLAGGGGELFF. The V and J genes are TRBV13 and TRBJ2-2, with 11 bases fitting TRBD2. From germline, CDR1 is PRHDT and CDR2 FYEKMQ (reference sequence). V dropped 8 bases and J dropped 7; count of bases not matched to a gene: 18. The CDR3 consists of 18 residues.

This rearrangement joins TRBV2 to TRBJ1-2; 7 bases agree with TRBD1. The CDR3 is 13 amino acids. J was trimmed by 7 bases and V by 3 bases; bases with no gene match: 5. Germline loops: CDR1 SNHLY, CDR2 FYNNEI. CDR3: CASSDRQGGGYTF. The CDR3 coding sequence is TGTGCCAGCAGTGATCGGCAGGGGGGTGGCTACACCTTC.